These T cell receptor beta chains were read from a single sample in a study of CD8 T cells in ankylosing spondylitis. Each CDR3 protein gets one entry after TCRdb re-called the 5' RACE reads with MiXCR. This table has roughly 230,000 distinct CDR3 sequences, 15% to 20% appearing once. The sample comprised blood, either unsorted or a sorted T cell fraction (not recorded which). The origin of the receptors is a male donor with ankylosing spondylitis or in good health (not recorded which). The CDR3 runs from the conserved cysteine through the conserved F or W. Each record gives: V gene, D gene, J gene, CDR3 length, clone size, CDR3 DNA, CDR3 protein. D genes are given only for firm matches. Clone size, where shown, is once, few, many, or a class for clones that have expanded.

TRBV27	-	TRBJ2-1	18	few	TGTGCCAGCAGCTTATGGGACCCGGTGGGAGGAAGGTACAATGAGCAGTTCTTC	CASSLWDPVGGRYNEQFF
TRBV12-3/TRBV12-4	TRBD2	TRBJ2-2	15	few	TGTGCCAGCAGTTTATGGGCGGGACTAGTGGCGGAGCTGTTTTTT	CASSLWAGLVAELFF
TRBV27	TRBD1	TRBJ2-5	13	few	TGTGCCAGCAGTGGGACAGGTGGGGAGACCCAGTACTTC	CASSGTGGETQYF
TRBV2	TRBD1	TRBJ2-2	16	few	TGTGCCAGCAGCCCCGGACAGGGCGTGAGCACCGGGGAGCTGTTTTTT	CASSPGQGVSTGELFF
TRBV7-9	-	TRBJ1-3	15	-	TGTGCCAGCAGCTACTTGGCTAGCTCTGGAAACACCATATATTTT	CASSYLASSGNTIYF
TRBV12-3/TRBV12-4	-	TRBJ2-6	20	few	TGTGCCAGCAGTTTAAGGGGGCGGGGCTCAGGTTACTCTGGGGCCAACGTCCTGACTTTC	CASSLRGRGSGYSGANVLTF
TRBV20-1	TRBD2	TRBJ2-3	18	-	TGCAGTGCTAGAGATTTAGCGGGAGAGGTTAATCCGGCAGATACGCAGTATTTT	CSARDLAGEVNPADTQYF
TRBV15	-	TRBJ1-5	13	many	TGTGCCACCAGCACCCCGGGGGGTCAGCCCCAGCATTTT	CATSTPGGQPQHF
TRBV5-1	-	TRBJ2-1	13	few	TGCGCCAGCGGGTATGGGGGAGATGGTGAGCAGTTCTTC	CASGYGGDGEQFF
TRBV7-2	-	TRBJ2-7	17	-	TGTGCCAGCAGCTTAGCCCCACGGGGCGCGATAGGATACGAGCAGTACTTC	CASSLAPRGAIGYEQYF
TRBV2	TRBD1	TRBJ2-1	14	-	TGTGCCAGCAGCCATGGACAGGCCTACAATGAGCAGTTCTTC	CASSHGQAYNEQFF
TRBV12-3/TRBV12-4	-	TRBJ2-2	13	many	TGTGCCAGCAACTTTGCTAGCACCGGGGAGCTGTTTTTT	CASNFASTGELFF
TRBV7-8	-	TRBJ2-3	15	-	TGTGCCAGCAGCCGTGTCGGGCTTACCACAGATACGCAGTATTTT	CASSRVGLTTDTQYF
TRBV25-1	-	TRBJ2-7	13	few	TGTGCCAGCCGGAATCCCCCATTTTACGAGCAGTACTTC	CASRNPPFYEQYF
TRBV29-1	-	TRBJ1-2	13	-	TGCAGCGCCCCCAGGCCCGATAACTATGGCTACACCTTC	CSAPRPDNYGYTF
TRBV28	-	TRBJ2-5	16	-	TGTGCCAGCAACCCGGGACACAATAGAGACCAAGAGACCCAGTACTTC	CASNPGHNRDQETQYF
TRBV3-1	TRBD2	TRBJ2-1	17	few	TGTGCCAGCAGCCAAGTCCTGACTAGCGCCCAATTTGTTGAGCAGTTCTTC	CASSQVLTSAQFVEQFF
TRBV12-3/TRBV12-4	-	TRBJ2-7	13	many	TGTGCCAGCAGTTTCGGTCTGGGGTCCGAGCAGTACTTC	CASSFGLGSEQYF
TRBV29-1	-	TRBJ2-2	10	few	TGCAGCGCCAGGGATGGGGAGCTGTTTTTT	CSARDGELFF
TRBV7-2	TRBD2	TRBJ2-7	15	-	TGTGCCAGCAGCTCCGCGGGCGGGAGGTCCTACGAGCAGTACTTC	CASSSAGGRSYEQYF
TRBV27	-	TRBJ2-1	15	few	TGTGCCAGCAGTTGGGATGCTACTATCCACAATGAGCAGTTCTTC	CASSWDATIHNEQFF
TRBV27	-	TRBJ2-5	16	-	TGTGCCAGCAGTTCCTTTGGGGGAGATGGGGGAGAGACCCAGTACTTC	CASSSFGGDGGETQYF
TRBV11-1	TRBD2	TRBJ2-1	18	-	TGTGCCAGCAGCTTTATTATTCGGACTAGCGGATCCTACAATGAGCAGTTCTTC	CASSFIIRTSGSYNEQFF
TRBV29-1	-	TRBJ2-2	11	-	TGCAGCGTTGAAGATTTCGGGGAGCTGTTTTTT	CSVEDFGELFF
TRBV12-3/TRBV12-4	-	TRBJ2-5	13	few	TGTGCCAGCACCCGGGACCCCCAAGAGACCCAGTACTTC	CASTRDPQETQYF
TRBV10-3	-	TRBJ2-7	16	few	TGTGCCATCAGTGAGTCAGGGGCGGTTAGCTCCTACGAGCAGTACTTC	CAISESGAVSSYEQYF
TRBV5-8	-	TRBJ2-2	16	-	TGTGCCAGCAGCCCGGACTTTATCGCGAACACCGGGGAGCTGTTTTTT	CASSPDFIANTGELFF
TRBV20-1	-	TRBJ1-2	13	few	TGCAGTGCTAGAGTAGCGGGGGCTGAGGGCTACACCTTC	CSARVAGAEGYTF
TRBV24-1	-	TRBJ2-1	18	many	TGTGCCACCAGTGATTCCTGGGGAGCCGGGGGCTCCTACAATGAGCAGTTCTTC	CATSDSWGAGGSYNEQFF
TRBV2	-	TRBJ1-3	14	-	TGTGCCAGCAGTGGCGCAGGGTCTGGAAACACCATATATTTT	CASSGAGSGNTIYF
TRBV7-9	TRBD2	TRBJ2-1	14	few	TGTGCCAGCACCCCGGGACTAGCGGACAATGAGCAGTTCTTC	CASTPGLADNEQFF
TRBV5-1	-	TRBJ2-7	14	-	TGCGCCAGCAGCTTCGCCAGGGATGCCTACGAGCAGTACTTC	CASSFARDAYEQYF
TRBV6-1	TRBD2	TRBJ2-7	16	many	TGTGCCAGCACCAAAGGGGTGGGACTAGCGGGAGCCGAGCAGTACTTC	CASTKGVGLAGAEQYF
TRBV12-3/TRBV12-4	TRBD2	TRBJ2-2	17	-	TGTGCCAGCAGTTGGCCTAGGCGGGAGAAGAACACCGGGGAGCTGTTTTTT	CASSWPRREKNTGELFF
TRBV5-1	-	TRBJ2-5	14	-	TGCGCCAGCAGCTTGGAATTGCAGCAAGAGACCCAGTACTTC	CASSLELQQETQYF
TRBV10-3	TRBD1	TRBJ2-1	13	few	TGTGCCATCAAGCCGGGACAGGGTAATGAGCAGTTCTTC	CAIKPGQGNEQFF
TRBV12-3/TRBV12-4	-	TRBJ2-3	14	few	TGTGCCAGCAGTCCCTCGACTAGCACAGATACGCAGTATTTT	CASSPSTSTDTQYF
TRBV7-2	TRBD2	TRBJ2-7	14	-	TGTGCCAGCAGCCTTAGCGGGAGGCACTACGAGCAGTACTTC	CASSLSGRHYEQYF
TRBV15	-	TRBJ1-1	15	-	TGTGCCACCAGCAGAGTAGGGGACATGAACACTGAAGCTTTCTTT	CATSRVGDMNTEAFF
TRBV4-2	-	TRBJ2-5	18	few	TGTGCCAGCAGCCAAGGGTTGAGTGACAACTTGTACCAAGAGACCCAGTACTTC	CASSQGLSDNLYQETQYF
TRBV12-3/TRBV12-4	TRBD2	TRBJ2-3	15	many	TGTGCCAGCAGTCCTGGGACTAGCGGGGTAGATACGCAGTATTTT	CASSPGTSGVDTQYF
TRBV4-1	-	TRBJ1-4	15	few	TGCGCCAGCAGCCAGCGGACAGATGGTAATGAAAAACTGTTTTTT	CASSQRTDGNEKLFF
TRBV10-3	-	TRBJ2-2	15	-	TGTGCCATAGCAAAGGAGCGCCCGAACACCGGGGAGCTGTTTTTT	CAIAKERPNTGELFF